The 20 T cell receptor beta chains reported below all come from one sample, sequenced in a study of resident and recirculating memory T cells in vitiligo. Generated by immunoSEQ multiplex PCR, the TCRdb table keeps only in-frame clones and is missing some. The sample contains roughly 76,000 clones, roughly 90% of which appear only once. The sequenced sample was blood. These receptor sequences come from a male donor with vitiligo.

The rearrangement joins TRBV7-2 to TRBJ1-4; D is uncertain. The CDR3 length is 17 residues. Per germline, CDR1 SGHTA and CDR2 FQGNSA. V shed 1 base and J shed 8 bases, with 20 bases lying between them. Here the CDR3 reads CASSLGVGGPNREKLFF. CDR3 in DNA: TGTGCCAGCAGCTTAGGCGTTGGAGGACCAAACCGGGAAAAACTGTTTTTT.

The V and J genes are TRBV19 and TRBJ1-1; D not resolved. This CDR3 comprises 14 residues. Trimming took off 3 bases at V and 2 bases at J, with 10 bases between the two ends. The germline gives CDR1 LNHDA, CDR2 SQIVND (reference sequence). DNA for the CDR3: TGTGCCAGTAGTATGACCAGCGCCAACACTGAAGCTTTCTTT. It is translated as CASSMTSANTEAFF.

This clone was recorded once. The V gene is TRBV7-2, the J gene TRBJ1-6; 8 bases match TRBD1. The germline V gene has CDR1 SGHTA and CDR2 FQGNSA. The CDR3 length is 14 residues. V shed 1 base and J 10 bases; nucleotides not matched to a gene: 3. The CDR3 reads CASSLGQGRSPLHF. Written as DNA, the CDR3 is TGTGCCAGCAGCTTAGGACAGGGGAGATCACCCCTCCACTTT.

The chain couples TRBV27 to TRBJ2-7; maybe TRBD1 (6 bases). Trimming cost V 3 bases and J 1 base, with 10 bases left between them. The length of the CDR3 is 14 residues. Germline V gene sequence: CDR1 MNHEY, CDR2 SMNVEV (reference sequence). The CDR3 protein is CASSFSTGSYEQYF. CDR3 DNA sequence: TGTGCCAGCAGTTTTAGTACAGGGTCCTACGAGCAGTACTTC.

This clone was found once. This sequence joins TRBV6-4 and TRBJ2-3; D may be TRBD2 (6 bases). The germline V and J ends were trimmed by 4 bases and 2 bases, with 13 bases remaining between them. CDR1 is MRHNA, CDR2 SNTAGT, per germline. This CDR3 is built from 15 residues. CDR3 amino acids: CASSVGGSSTDTQYF. The CDR3 coding sequence is TGTGCCAGCAGTGTCGGGGGATCTTCCACAGATACGCAGTATTTT.

The chain combines TRBV4-1 with TRBJ2-3, with D unclear. Trimming took 0 bases from V and 4 from J, leaving 11 bases between them. Germline CDR1 reads MGHRA; CDR2 reads YSYEKL. The CDR3 has 15 amino acids. The CDR3, as DNA: TGCGCCAGCAGCCAAGACGTCCTGAGGCCAGATACGCAGTATTTT. This encodes CASSQDVLRPDTQYF.

This sequence joins TRBV5-1 and TRBJ2-7, with TRBD1 identical over 7 bases. Germline assignment: CDR1 SGHRS and CDR2 YFSETQ. V shed 6 bases, J shed 2 bases, and the junction held 8 bases outside the gene matches. CDR3 length equals 14 residues. The CDR3 nucleotides are TGCGCCAGCAAAACCGGGACAGCGACCTACGAGCAGTACTTC. Residues: CASKTGTATYEQYF.

The chain joins TRBV10-1 to TRBJ1-5; no clear D. Germline V CDR1 and CDR2: WNHNN, SYGVQD (reference sequence). The CDR3 has 15 residues. V was clipped by 8 bases and J by 4 bases, with 18 bases between them. Written as DNA, the CDR3 is TGCGCCAGCGGATTAGAGGGTCGAGGGAATCAGCCCCAGCATTTT. Translated, it gives CASGLEGRGNQPQHF.

The chain recombines TRBV7-9 with TRBJ1-3, with 9 nucleotides matching TRBD1. Trimming cost V 6 bases and J 1 base; bases outside gene matches: 10. The CDR3 covers 17 residues. Germline V CDR1 and CDR2: SEHNR, FQNEAQ (reference sequence). CDR3 in amino acids: CASSSTGGAISGNTIYF. The CDR3 DNA sequence: TGTGCCAGCAGTTCTACAGGGGGCGCGATTTCTGGAAACACCATATATTTT.

The chain carries TRBV5-6 and TRBJ1-6; a possible D gene is TRBD1 (6 bases). Trimming stripped 4 bases from V and 0 bases from J, with 20 bases between. The CDR3 covers 19 residues. Germline V lookup: CDR1 SGHDT, CDR2 YYEEEE. The chain's CDR3 is CASSRFAGGASSYNSPLHF. The CDR3 DNA is TGTGCCAGCAGCCGTTTTGCTGGGGGGGCGAGCTCCTATAATTCACCCCTCCACTTT. Full variable domain (missing parts from reference TRBV5-6 and TRBJ1-6): DAGVTQSPTHLIKTRGQQVTLRCSPKSGHDTVSWYQQALGQGPQFIFQYYEEEERQRGNFPDRFSGHQFPNYSSELNVNALLLGDSALYLCASSRFAGGASSYNSPLHFGNGTRLTVT.

The CDR3 coding sequence is TGCGCCAGCAGTCAGCCGGACAGCAGCCGAGAAGCTTTCTTT. Translating gives CASSQPDSSREAFF. The rearrangement joins TRBV23-1 to TRBJ1-1; possible D gene TRBD1, 6 bases. TRBV23-1 is an ORF, with its function uncertain. The CDR3 extends over 14 amino acids. V lost 3 bases to trimming and J lost 8 bases, with 16 bases between them.

The chain links TRBV11-3 to TRBJ2-1; TRBD2 agrees at 10 bases. The germline CDR1 and CDR2 sequences are SGHNT and YENEEA. The CDR3 spans 15 residues. V was pared by 1 base and J by 9 bases, with 6 bases of the junction left unmatched. This CDR3 reads CASSLGSGGASEQFF. For the CDR3, the DNA is TGTGCCAGCAGCTTAGGAAGCGGGGGGGCGAGTGAGCAGTTCTTC.

The chain is built from TRBV10-3 and TRBJ1-5; weak D call: TRBD1 (5 bases). This CDR3 spans 13 amino acids. Looked up from germline, CDR1 is ENHRY and CDR2 is SYGVKD. The germline V and J ends were trimmed by 6 bases and 5 bases, with 11 bases remaining between them. CDR3 in DNA: TGTGCCATCAGGGGGAGGGGCGATCAGCCCCAGCATTTT. Its translation is CAIRGRGDQPQHF.

V gene TRBV11-3 combines with J gene TRBJ2-1; D might be TRBD2 (5 bases). The V gene lost 3 bases and the J gene lost 5 bases, with 8 bases spanning the gap. The CDR3 length is 13 residues. Germline V gene data show CDR1 as SGHNT and CDR2 as YENEEA. CDR3 region: CASSLSRDNEQFF. The DNA of the CDR3 is TGTGCCAGCAGCTTGTCGCGGGACAATGAGCAGTTCTTC.

This chain links TRBV6-5 with TRBJ1-2; D might be TRBD1 (5 bases). V lost 10 bases and J 8 bases, leaving 17 bases between the germline ends. The germline V gene has CDR1 MNHEY and CDR2 SVGAGI. The CDR3 length is 12 residues. The CDR3 sequence: CATVRAPGGYTF. The CDR3 DNA reads as TGTGCCACCGTCCGAGCCCCAGGGGGCTACACCTTC.

The chain links TRBV18 to TRBJ1-2, with 7 positions matching TRBD1. Germline V gene sequence: CDR1 KGHSH, CDR2 LQKENI. Germline trimming cut 5 bases from V and 1 base from J; bases unmatched to any gene: 4. The CDR3 spans 14 residues. The CDR3 sequence: CASSLGQHNYGYTF. Written as DNA, the CDR3 is TGTGCCAGCTCATTGGGACAGCATAACTATGGCTACACCTTC.

The chain carries TRBV6-1 and TRBJ1-2, with D uncertain. The V end lost 5 bases, the J end lost 4 bases, and 11 bases lay between the germline ends. There are 13 residues in the CDR3. Germline-derived CDR1 and CDR2 are MNHNS and SASEGT. The CDR3 here is CASSNTVGYGYTF. The DNA for the CDR3 is TGTGCCAGCAGTAATACAGTGGGCTATGGCTACACCTTC.

This chain connects TRBV6-5 to TRBJ1-3; D is unclear. The CDR3 loop spans 15 amino acids. The V and J ends lost 4 bases and 3 bases respectively, with 13 bases between them. The germline V gene encodes CDR1 MNHEY and CDR2 SVGAGI. In nucleotides, the CDR3 is TGTGCCAGCAGTTTGGCCCGGGGAAGTGGAAACACCATATATTTT. This gives the protein CASSLARGSGNTIYF.

V and J are TRBV10-3 and TRBJ1-1; TRBD1 might be the D (6 bases). The germline V and J ends were trimmed by 4 bases and 7 bases, with 10 bases remaining between them. CDR3 length equals 12 residues. Germline-derived CDR1 and CDR2 are ENHRY and SYGVKD. Written as DNA, the CDR3 is TGTGCCATCAGTGGGACAGAGTTTGAAGCTTTCTTT. This encodes CAISGTEFEAFF.

This sequence joins TRBV4-2 and TRBJ2-3; D not certain. V gave up 2 bases and J gave up 2 bases, with 5 bases separating them. The CDR3 extends over 13 amino acids. Germline lookup yields CDR1 LGHNA and CDR2 YNFKEQ. The CDR3 sequence: CASSQPYTDTQYF. The CDR3 DNA reads TGTGCCAGCAGCCAACCGTACACAGATACGCAGTATTTT.